The 29 T cell receptor beta chains in this list originate from one sample, sequenced in a study of blood T cells in healthy people across ages. Together with a sample-barcoded 5' primer, a J-beta primer mix was included in a second PCR lasting roughly 6 to 12 cycles. Using its own MiXCR run on the 5' RACE reads, TCRdb lists one record per CDR3 protein. The table has approximately 800,000 distinct CDR3 sequences, under 80% seen once; the top ten hold roughly a quarter. Sequenced material: blood. The origin of the receptors is a man aged 30 to 39 in good health.

This chain connects TRBV4-1 to TRBJ1-4; D uncertain. Looked up from germline, CDR1 is MGHRA and CDR2 is YSYEKL. Trimming removed 2 bases from V and 7 bases from J, with 5 bases in between. The CDR3 totals 12 residues. CDR3 amino acids: CASSQTVEKLFF. In nucleotides, the CDR3 is TGCGCCAGCAGCCAAACAGTTGAAAAACTGTTTTTT.

The gene calls are TRBV18 and TRBJ2-7; D may correspond to TRBD1 or TRBD2 (5 bases each). The closer fit of TRBJ2-1 to the DNA end suggests the J call may be wrong. The CDR3 totals 15 residues. Germline CDR1 reads KGHSH; CDR2 reads LQKENI. CDR3 in DNA: TGTGCCAGCTCACCTCGGGGCCCCGGGGTTAATGAGCAGTTCTTC. This gives the protein CASSPRGPGVNEQFF.

The chain's CDR3 is CASSFGDLGVDEQFF. The CDR3 bases are TGTGCCAGCAGTTTTGGGGACCTGGGCGTCGATGAGCAGTTCTTC. J is TRBJ2-1 and V is TRBV28; TRBD1 or TRBD2 may be the D gene (5 bases each). The V end was cut by 3 bases, the J end by 8 bases, with 17 bases between. Germline-derived CDR1 and CDR2 are MDHEN and SYDVKM. The CDR3 spans 15 residues.

This clonotype was found a few times. This rearrangement joins TRBV20-1 to TRBJ2-5; TRBD1 is a possible D gene (5 bases). Per the germline V gene, CDR1 is DFQATT and CDR2 is SNEGSKA (reference sequence). The CDR3 is 12 amino acids. V dropped 3 bases and J dropped 5 bases, with 10 bases sitting between them. In DNA, the CDR3 is TGCAGTGCTAGTCAGGGTGAGGAGACCCAGTACTTC. It specifies CSASQGEETQYF.

This clonotype was counted a few times. This chain links TRBV10-3 with TRBJ2-7, with D perhaps being TRBD1 or TRBD2 (5 bases each). With 3 bases removed from V and 2 bases from J, the gap between germline ends came to 11 bases. The CDR3 extends over 14 amino acids. Germline-derived CDR1 and CDR2 are ENHRY and SYGVKD. The CDR3 bases are TGTGCCATCAGTGATAGGGACGGAACCTACGAGCAGTACTTC. Residues: CAISDRDGTYEQYF.

The rearrangement uses TRBV7-3 and TRBJ2-1; 8 positions agree with TRBD2. V dropped 5 bases and J dropped 4; count of bases not matched to a gene: 7. Germline CDR1 SGHTA, CDR2 FQGTGA. The CDR3 consists of 15 residues. CDR3 protein: CASSDGRGAYNEQFF. The CDR3 DNA is TGTGCCAGCAGCGACGGGCGGGGGGCATACAATGAGCAGTTCTTC.

For this clonotype: A much larger clonotype is one base distant, so this may be a read error. The rearrangement joins TRBV4-3 to TRBJ2-6; D gene unclear. Germline-derived CDR1 and CDR2 are LGHNA and YSLEER. There are 16 residues in the CDR3. CDR3 loop: CANSLQSASGANVLTF. CDR3 bases: TGCGCCAACAGCCTTCAGTCCGCCTCTGGGGCCAACGTCCTGACTTTC.

The chain links TRBV25-1 to TRBJ1-1, with D possibly TRBD1 on 5 matching bases. Germline CDR1 MGHDK, CDR2 SYGVNS. V gave up 2 bases and J gave up 11 bases, with 21 bases separating them. The CDR3 covers 15 residues. The CDR3 nucleotides read TGTGCCAGCAGTGAAGGTAGTAGAACACTCGGGGGGGCTTTCTTT. The encoded protein is CASSEGSRTLGGAFF.

This clonotype was observed once. This chain uses TRBV27 with TRBJ2-1; 7 positions agree with TRBD2. The trim removed 4 bases at V and 10 bases at J, leaving 7 bases unmatched. The CDR3 is 13 amino acids. CDR1 is MNHEY, CDR2 SMNVEV, per germline (reference sequence). CDR3 bases: TGTGCCAGCAGTTATTCGCGGGGGAGGGAGCAGTTCTTC. It codes for CASSYSRGREQFF.

Of note for this clonotype: A junction end diverges from the germline sequence, so it may reflect a read error. CDR3 nucleotide sequence: TGTGCCAGCAGTTATTCGGACAATAGCTCCTGCAATGAGCAGTTCTTC. This translates into CASSYSDNSSCNEQFF. The rearrangement links TRBV6-2 or TRBV6-3 to TRBJ2-1; weak D call: TRBD1 (5 bases). Germline V gene data show CDR1 as MNHEY and CDR2 as SVGEGT. The CDR3 has 16 residues.

This rearrangement joins TRBV28 to TRBJ2-5; D is perhaps TRBD2 (6 bases). The CDR3 spans 14 residues. Trimming stripped 8 bases from V and 1 base from J, with 14 bases between. Germline CDR1 and CDR2: MDHEN and SYDVKM. CDR3 DNA: TGTGCCAGCCTTAGCGGCCTCCTCCAAGAGACCCAGTACTTC. Encoded protein: CASLSGLLQETQYF.

The V call is TRBV15, the J call TRBJ2-7; no clear D. V lost 1 base to trimming and J lost 2 bases, with 9 bases between them. This CDR3 is 14 amino acids long. Germline V gene sequence: CDR1 LNHNV, CDR2 YYDKDF (reference sequence). This CDR3 reads CATSRVRAAYEQYF. CDR3 nucleotides: TGTGCCACCAGCAGAGTAAGGGCAGCCTACGAGCAGTACTTC.

Notes on this clonotype: A much larger clone is a single base away; this may be a read error. This chain links TRBV20-1 with TRBJ2-7, with D tentatively TRBD2 (6 bases). The assigned J gene may be wrong: the sequence end matches TRBJ2-5 better. The CDR3 loop spans 12 amino acids. CDR1 is DFQATT, CDR2 SNEGSKA, per germline (reference sequence). The CDR3 loop is CSARAGGETQYF. The DNA of the CDR3 is TGCAGTGCTAGAGCCGGGGGAGAGACCCAGTACTTC.

V gene TRBV28 combines with J gene TRBJ1-6; TRBD1 matches 8 bases. CDR1 and CDR2 from the germline V gene are MDHEN and SYDVKM. V lost 8 bases and J lost 10; bases outside the gene matches: 13. The CDR3 runs 15 residues. CDR3 sequence reads: CASRPLATGESPLHF. Written as DNA, the CDR3 is TGTGCCAGCCGCCCGCTGGCGACAGGGGAATCACCCCTCCACTTT.

This clonotype showed up just once. The chain joins TRBV5-6 to TRBJ2-5, with D perhaps matching TRBD1 or TRBD2 (6 bases each). The germline V gene encodes CDR1 SGHDT and CDR2 YYEEEE. The V and J ends lost 4 bases and 2 bases respectively, with 18 bases between them. The length of the CDR3 is 16 residues. The CDR3 bases are TGTGCCAGCAGCCTCCCAGGAGGGGGGCTACAAGAGACCCAGTACTTC. Encoded protein: CASSLPGGGLQETQYF.

The V call is TRBV5-1, the J call TRBJ1-5; 9 bases are a match to TRBD1. The CDR3 sequence is 22 residues long. V lost 0 bases and J lost 3; bases outside the gene matches: 22. The germline V gene encodes CDR1 SGHRS and CDR2 YFSETQ. CDR3 nucleotides: TGCGCCAGCAGCTTGGCCCTAGTCCCGGGACAGGGAAAAGCGTCGATCAATCAGCCCCAGCATTTT. This gives the protein CASSLALVPGQGKASINQPQHF.

This clonotype was detected only once. The chain couples TRBV9 to TRBJ2-4; D is perhaps TRBD1 or TRBD2 (5 bases each). The CDR3 consists of 15 residues. CDR1 is SGDLS and CDR2 is YYNGEE in the germline V gene. Trimming stripped 0 bases from V and 13 bases from J, with 20 bases between. The CDR3 protein is CASSVDGQSGNEQYF. The DNA of the CDR3 is TGTGCCAGCAGCGTAGATGGACAATCGGGGAATGAGCAGTACTTC.

V usage is TRBV3-1 and J usage is TRBJ2-3; D is unresolved. Trimming left V 0 bases short and J 2 bases short, with 6 bases between. The CDR3 has 14 residues. Germline-derived CDR1 and CDR2 are LGHDT and YNNKEL (reference sequence). CDR3 protein: CASSQEVVTDTQYF. The CDR3 bases are TGTGCCAGCAGCCAAGAGGTAGTCACAGATACGCAGTATTTT.

The chain uses TRBV2 and TRBJ1-5; D unresolved. The CDR3 has 12 amino acids. Trimming shortened V by 4 bases and J by 4 bases, and 5 bases separated the two germline ends. CDR1 and CDR2 from the germline V gene are SNHLY and FYNNEI. CDR3 region: CASSGANQPQHF. The CDR3 DNA sequence: TGTGCCAGCAGTGGCGCGAATCAGCCCCAGCATTTT.

This chain uses TRBV5-1 with TRBJ2-1, with 8 bases lining up with TRBD1. This CDR3 region has 16 residues. The V and J ends lost 2 bases and 3 bases, in that order; junction bases with no gene match: 7. From germline, CDR1 is SGHRS and CDR2 YFSETQ. The CDR3 loop reads CASSFTQGEYYNEQFF. For the CDR3, the DNA is TGCGCCAGCAGCTTCACACAGGGGGAGTACTACAATGAGCAGTTCTTC.

The chain employs TRBV7-2 and TRBJ1-2; D remains ambiguous. The CDR3 totals 14 residues. Germline V lookup: CDR1 SGHTA, CDR2 FQGNSA. V was trimmed by 4 bases and J by 1 base, leaving 10 bases between them. The CDR3 region is CASSSELINYGYTF. The CDR3, as DNA: TGTGCCAGCAGCTCTGAATTAATTAACTATGGCTACACCTTC. Looking up the rest from reference TRBV7-2 and TRBJ1-2 gives the full variable domain: GAGVSQSPSNKVTEKGKDVELRCDPISGHTALYWYRQSLGQGLEFLIYFQGNSAPDKSGLPSDRFSAERTGGSVSTLTIQRTQQEDSAVYLCASSSELINYGYTFGSGTRLTVV.

The genes are TRBV10-3 and TRBJ1-1, with TRBD1 matching over 8 bases. This CDR3 region has 14 residues. Germline CDR1 reads ENHRY; CDR2 reads SYGVKD. V was pared by 4 bases and J by 4 bases, with 5 bases of the junction left unmatched. The CDR3 reads CAISVGQGATEAFF. The CDR3 DNA sequence: TGTGCCATCAGTGTAGGTCAGGGGGCCACTGAAGCTTTCTTT.

V usage is TRBV7-2 and J usage is TRBJ2-3; 11 nucleotides agree with TRBD2. The CDR3 spans 18 residues. Germline assignment: CDR1 SGHTA and CDR2 FQGNSA. V lost 5 bases, J lost 5 bases, and 15 bases stayed unmatched. The CDR3 nucleotides are TGTGCCAGCAGCACGTTTCTAGCGGGGGGCCAGAGAGGAGATACGCAGTATTTT. Its protein is CASSTFLAGGQRGDTQYF.

This clonotype was counted only a few times. The V call is TRBV12-3 or TRBV12-4, the J call TRBJ2-1, with D tentatively TRBD2 (6 bases). V lost 6 bases and J lost 7, with 13 bases in between. This CDR3 region has 13 residues. In DNA form, the CDR3 reads TGTGCCAGCAGGACTAGTGTCGTTAATGAGCAGTTCTTC. Its translation: CASRTSVVNEQFF.

In this sample, this clonotype turned up a few times. The chain employs TRBV12-3 or TRBV12-4 and TRBJ2-5, with D tentatively TRBD1 (5 bases). The CDR3 has 14 residues. V was cut by 6 bases and J by 4 bases, with 15 bases left in between. DNA for the CDR3: TGTGCCAGCAGGCTTAGGGCAGGGCGAGAGACCCAGTACTTC. Protein sequence: CASRLRAGRETQYF.

This clonotype was seen only a few times. The chain has TRBV6-6 and TRBJ2-4; 7 positions agree with TRBD1. The CDR3 is 15 amino acids. V trimming: 2 bases; J trimming: 0 bases; junction bases outside the gene matches: 1. Germline-derived CDR1 and CDR2 are MNHNY and SVGAGI (reference sequence). The CDR3 nucleotides are TGTGCCAGCAGTTACGGGACAGTAGCCAAAAACATTCAGTACTTC. Translated, it gives CASSYGTVAKNIQYF.

This clonotype was observed many times. This chain uses TRBV7-2 with TRBJ2-1, with unresolved D. The germline gives CDR1 SGHTA, CDR2 FQGNSA. The CDR3 has 15 residues. Trimming removed 2 bases at V and 5 bases at J, with 13 bases between. Here the CDR3 reads CASSLSYSLNNEQFF. The CDR3 coding sequence is TGTGCCAGCAGCTTATCATATTCCTTAAACAATGAGCAGTTCTTC.

This clonotype occurred a few times. V and J are TRBV4-2 and TRBJ2-5, with D unresolved. V was trimmed by 4 bases and J by 1 base, leaving 13 bases between them. Germline V gives CDR1 LGHNA, CDR2 YNFKEQ. CDR3 length: 15 residues. The CDR3 loop is CASSPFAEIQETQYF. The CDR3 DNA is TGTGCCAGCAGCCCCTTCGCAGAAATCCAAGAGACCCAGTACTTC.

V usage is TRBV29-1 and J usage is TRBJ2-7, with D perhaps TRBD2 (6 bases). The germline V gene has CDR1 SQVTM and CDR2 ANQGSEA. V was trimmed by 6 bases and J by 3 bases, leaving 15 bases between them. The CDR3 consists of 13 residues. Here the CDR3 reads CSVAATGDYEQYF. CDR3 in DNA: TGCAGCGTCGCGGCGACGGGGGACTACGAGCAGTACTTC.